The T cell receptor (beta chain) under discussion was sequenced for a study of blood T cell repertoires in COVID-19 (dated by TCRdb to the early 2020s). Some background on the complete study: Samples from collaborators originated in the United States, Italy and Spain and spanned both the acute and convalescent phases of COVID-19. The material from the prospective study consisted of cDNA or gDNA derived from T cells, B-cell-depleted T cells, or PBMCs. Deeply sampled blood TCRbeta repertoires from subjects exposed to, actively infected with, or recovered from COVID-19 were included in the dataset. A freely available public database, intended as a resource for researchers studying the immune response to SARS-CoV-2, is where the repertoires were released. The samples were drawn from the first 160 participants of the ongoing ImmuneRACE study and from 1,254 subjects provided by 6 global collaborators. Sample metadata almost always included a de-identified subject ID, COVID-19 status, age in years and sex. Where available, HLA class I and class II types were taken from metadata supplied by the sample provider and were not determined by assay-based typing. On the study overall, not on this receptor specifically: The quantity of clinical and demographic metadata differed by source and by participant and was supplied without curation.

The collaborating institutions used their own protocols to collect whole blood in K2EDTA tubes. For TCRbeta analysis, collaborators shipped samples as frozen whole blood, isolated PBMCs, or DNA extracted from either of those sample types. CDR3 length: 16 amino acids, cysteine to phenylalanine. This entry keeps only the CDR3 DNA: 48 bases, framed from base 1. Trimming accounts for 1 base at V and 1 base at J, while the number of junction bases matched to no gene is 4. CDR1 SGHVS and CDR2 FNYEAQ are derived from the germline V gene. This clone occurred once. No antigen is known for it. Base qualities are not at hand, and no much larger clone is one base apart. The immunoSEQ Assay, a bias-controlled multiplex PCR, was used to amplify TCRbeta CDR3 regions from genomic DNA. As for the original processing: Nucleated cell counts per sample were estimated from amplification of reference gene primers within the assay. To quantify the absolute abundance of each unique TCRbeta CDR3 rearrangement, sequence reads were collapsed and filtered. For each sample, productive Simpson clonality was calculated by taking the square root of Simpson's diversity index across productive rearrangements. TCRdb mirrors the immuneACCESS table, restricted to in-frame sequences. Some clones are absent from its copies; in checked studies, under half trace to an unresolved V gene, and the reason for the others is unknown. D and trimming were read from the DNA, whereas the V and J calls and clone size are those reported in that table. A total of more than 90,000 clones appear in this sample, under 85% of them only once. 9.5% to 15% of the sample belongs to the ten largest clones.

The receptor's source is a human donor in a cohort sampled during active COVID-19. The chain links TRBV7-6 with TRBJ2-1; TRBD2 fits 7 bases in the junction. The sequenced sample was peripheral blood. The bases read TGTGCCAGCAGCTTAGAGGGAGGGCCATCCTACAATGAGCAGTTCTTC. The translation is CASSLEGGPSYNEQFF.